The 17 T cell receptor beta chains presented below share a single source sample, sequenced in a study of cytomegalovirus exposure and HLA in healthy donors. In the PCR, 60 Vbeta and 13 Jbeta primers were used. The assay was immunoSEQ multiplex PCR, and TCRdb's table has in-frame clones only and misses some. This table has about 200,000 clones, 70% to 80% appearing once. The sample comprised PBMCs. These receptors were taken from a girl aged 2 to 10 in good health and CMV-seronegative.

This clone was counted a few times. V gene TRBV2 combines with J gene TRBJ1-1, with D possibly matching TRBD1 (6 bases). This CDR3 has 13 residues. V lost 7 bases to trimming and J lost 5 bases, with 14 bases between them. Per germline, CDR1 SNHLY and CDR2 FYNNEI. CDR3 region: CASKQGWGTEAFF. The CDR3 DNA reads as TGTGCCAGCAAACAGGGTTGGGGAACTGAAGCTTTCTTT. Filled out from reference TRBV2 and TRBJ1-1, the complete variable domain reads EPEVTQTPSHQVTQMGQEVILRCVPISNHLYFYWYRQILGQKVEFLVSFYNNEISEKSEIFDDQFSVERPDGSNFTLKIRSTKLEDSAMYFCASKQGWGTEAFFGQGTRLTVV.

The chain has TRBV5-1 and TRBJ2-2, with D unclear. CDR1 SGHRS and CDR2 YFSETQ come from the germline V gene. There are 14 residues in the CDR3. Trimming left V 5 bases short and J 0 bases short, with 8 bases between. The CDR3 DNA is TGCGCCAGCAGGGAGAGGACGAACACCGGGGAGCTGTTTTTT. Its translation is CASRERTNTGELFF.

DNA for the CDR3: TGTGCCACCAGCAGAGAGGGGAGTAGCTACGAGCAGTACTTC. Translating it yields CATSREGSSYEQYF. The chain is built from TRBV15 and TRBJ2-7, with D possibly being TRBD2 (5 bases). Germline V CDR1 and CDR2: LNHNV, YYDKDF (reference sequence). V was shortened by 0 bases and J by 3 bases, with 9 bases between the two germline ends. The CDR3 has 14 amino acids.

A remark on this clone: The germline gene is not matched at one end of the junction; a read error may be the cause. The CDR3, as DNA: TGCGCCGGCAGCAGAGATAGGGACAGGCCCAACACCGGGGAGCTGTTTTTT. It codes for CAGSRDRDRPNTGELFF. The chain couples TRBV5-1 to TRBJ2-2; 8 nucleotides agree with TRBD1. The CDR3 extends over 17 amino acids. Germline loops: CDR1 SGHRS, CDR2 YFSETQ.

This clone was picked up one time. This rearrangement joins TRBV27 to TRBJ2-7, with a weak D call TRBD2 (6 bases). Germline loops: CDR1 MNHEY, CDR2 SMNVEV (reference sequence). CDR3 length equals 13 residues. The V gene lost 5 bases and the J gene lost 6 bases, with 14 bases spanning the gap. The CDR3 DNA sequence: TGTGCCAGCAGTCCTCGTGGGGGAGGCGAGCAGTACTTC. As protein: CASSPRGGGEQYF.

The chain recombines TRBV6-1 with TRBJ1-1; D gene unclear. Germline V lookup: CDR1 MNHNS, CDR2 SASEGT. The CDR3 loop spans 14 amino acids. V was pared by 2 bases and J by 0 bases, with 7 bases between. This CDR3 is CASSETGVNTEAFF. The CDR3 DNA sequence: TGTGCCAGCAGTGAAACCGGGGTGAACACTGAAGCTTTCTTT.

Turning to this clone: At one boundary the junction diverges from the germline segment, which might be a read error. This chain connects TRBV7-7 to TRBJ2-2; 9 bases agree with TRBD1. The germline CDR1 and CDR2 sequences are SSHAT and FNYEAQ (reference sequence). The CDR3 is 16 residues long. This CDR3 is CASSLEGTGNAGELFF. The CDR3 DNA is TGTGCCAGCAGCTTAGAAGGGACAGGGAACGCCGGGGAGCTGTTTTTT.

The table lists this clone with a few counts. The V call is TRBV13, the J call TRBJ2-7, with 14 bases identical to TRBD2. CDR3 length equals 16 residues. The germline gives CDR1 PRHDT, CDR2 FYEKMQ (reference sequence). The V gene end was trimmed by 5 bases and the J gene end by 9 bases; junction bases not matched to a gene: 12. DNA for the CDR3: TGTGCCAGCAGCGGAGCCGAGGGGGGACTAGCGGGGGCGCAGTACTTC. Protein product: CASSGAEGGLAGAQYF. The entire variable domain, with the rest obtained from reference TRBV13 and TRBJ2-7, is as follows: AAGVIQSPRHLIKEKRETATLKCYPIPRHDTVYWYQQGPGQDPQFLISFYEKMQSDKGSIPDRFSAQQFSDYHSELNMSSLELGDSALYFCASSGAEGGLAGAQYFGPGTRLTVT.

The V and J genes are TRBV14 and TRBJ1-1; TRBD1 agrees at 11 bases. Germline-derived CDR1 and CDR2 are SGHDN and FVKESK. The CDR3 is made up of 16 amino acids. Unmatched junction bases numbered 9, after V lost 3 bases and J lost 6 bases. DNA of the CDR3: TGTGCCAGCAGCCACTTGCGGACAGGGGGCAGGGCTGAAGCTTTCTTT. Encoded protein: CASSHLRTGGRAEAFF. The variable domain in full, with the rest retrieved from reference TRBV14 and TRBJ1-1, is EAGVTQFPSHSVIEKGQTVTLRCDPISGHDNLYWYRRVMGKEIKFLLHFVKESKQDESGMPNNRFLAERTGGTYSTLKVQPAELEDSGVYFCASSHLRTGGRAEAFFGQGTRLTVV.

The chain couples TRBV7-9 to TRBJ1-5; D is ambiguous. Germline lookup yields CDR1 SEHNR and CDR2 FQNEAQ (reference sequence). This CDR3 spans 14 amino acids. Trimming took 3 bases from V and 7 from J, leaving 13 bases between them. CDR3 sequence: CASSFPTPGQPQHF. The CDR3 DNA reads TGTGCCAGCAGCTTCCCGACCCCAGGACAGCCCCAGCATTTT.

The J gene is TRBJ2-2, the V gene TRBV7-3; D possibly corresponds to TRBD2 (5 bases). Deletions cut 1 base from V and 3 bases from J, with 6 bases between. The CDR3 totals 14 residues. Germline CDR1 is SGHTA and CDR2 is FQGTGA. CDR3 nucleotide sequence: TGTGCCAGCAGCTTAATGAGGGACACCGGGGAGCTGTTTTTT. Translated: CASSLMRDTGELFF.

In the case of this clone: The sample has other DNA sequences that encode this CDR3 too. The genes are TRBV9 and TRBJ2-1; 7 bases agree with TRBD1. J was trimmed by 0 bases and V by 0 bases; bases with no gene match: 0. The CDR3 loop spans 15 amino acids. CDR1 is SGDLS and CDR2 is YYNGEE in the germline V gene. CDR3 nucleotides: TGTGCCAGCAGCGTAGCAGGGGGCTCCTACAATGAGCAGTTCTTC. Amino acids: CASSVAGGSYNEQFF.

The V and J genes are TRBV18 and TRBJ2-3, with TRBD1 matching 7 bases. The germline CDR1 and CDR2 sequences are KGHSH and LQKENI. The V and J ends lost 6 bases and 3 bases, in that order; junction bases with no gene match: 12. The CDR3 totals 16 residues. The CDR3 loop reads CASSYTQGSTTDTQYF. For the CDR3, the DNA is TGTGCCAGCTCTTACACACAGGGGTCGACTACAGATACGCAGTATTTT.

This chain connects TRBV6-5 to TRBJ1-5; the D gene is possibly TRBD1 (5 bases). This CDR3 region has 15 residues. Trimming cost V 4 bases and J 3 bases, with 13 bases left between them. From germline, CDR1 is MNHEY and CDR2 SVGAGI. The CDR3 loop is CASSLRGGLNQPQHF. The CDR3 bases are TGTGCCAGCAGTTTGAGGGGAGGTCTCAATCAGCCCCAGCATTTT.

The genes are TRBV6-1 and TRBJ1-6, with 8 bases lining up with TRBD1. J gave up 8 bases and V 0 bases, and 6 bases lay outside the gene matches. CDR3 length: 16 amino acids. Germline V gene data show CDR1 as MNHNS and CDR2 as SASEGT. The CDR3 DNA follows: TGTGCCAGCAGTGAAGCGCAAGGACAGGGATATTCACCCCTCCACTTT. It codes for CASSEAQGQGYSPLHF.

The gene calls are TRBV5-4 and TRBJ1-2, with D perhaps matching TRBD1 (5 bases). CDR1 SGHNT and CDR2 YYREEE come from the germline V gene (reference sequence). The CDR3 is 13 residues long. V lost 0 bases to trimming and J lost 3 bases, with 6 bases between them. CDR3 bases: TGTGCCAGCAGCTTGGAGGGGCACTATGGCTACACCTTC. Translating gives CASSLEGHYGYTF.

This chain uses TRBV25-1 with TRBJ1-1, with a possible D match to TRBD1 (6 bases). This CDR3 is 16 amino acids long. CDR1 and CDR2 from the germline V gene are MGHDK and SYGVNS. V was cut by 8 bases and J by 1 base, with 20 bases left in between. The CDR3 is CASGRNRDTKNTEAFF. The CDR3 DNA follows: TGTGCCAGCGGACGAAACCGGGACACTAAGAACACTGAAGCTTTCTTT.